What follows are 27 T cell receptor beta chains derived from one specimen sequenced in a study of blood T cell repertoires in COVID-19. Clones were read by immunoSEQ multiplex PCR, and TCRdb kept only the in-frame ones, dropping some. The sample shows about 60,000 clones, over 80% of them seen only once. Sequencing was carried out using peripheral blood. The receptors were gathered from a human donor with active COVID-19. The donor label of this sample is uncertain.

CDR3 DNA: TGTGCCAGTAGGCGACAGGGGGACAACGGGGAGCTGTTTTTT. Amino acids: CASRRQGDNGELFF. The chain has TRBV19 and TRBJ2-2, with TRBD1 matching 9 bases. The CDR3 covers 14 residues. Trimming cost V 6 bases and J 7 bases; bases outside gene matches: 6. Germline CDR1 is LNHDA and CDR2 is SQIVND (reference sequence).

This chain's CDR3 is CASSPRLAGGNTGELFF. In DNA, the CDR3 is TGTGCCAGCAGCCCGAGACTAGCGGGGGGGAACACCGGGGAGCTGTTTTTT. The chain combines TRBV7-9 with TRBJ2-2; TRBD2 agrees at 13 bases. CDR3 length equals 17 residues. The J segment lost 1 base and the V segment lost 5 bases, leaving 4 bases of the junction unmatched. The germline CDR1 and CDR2 sequences are SEHNR and FQNEAQ (reference sequence).

CDR3 region: CASSFGTGLYEQYF. In DNA form, the CDR3 reads TGTGCCAGCAGCTTTGGGACAGGGCTCTACGAGCAGTACTTC. The V gene is TRBV11-1, the J gene TRBJ2-7; TRBD1 agrees at 9 bases. The CDR3 consists of 14 residues. Germline V gene sequence: CDR1 SGHAT, CDR2 FQDESV (reference sequence). The V segment lost 3 bases and the J segment 3 bases; nucleotides outside the gene matches: 3. The variable domain in full, completed from reference TRBV11-1 and TRBJ2-7, reads EAEVAQSPRYKITEKSQAVAFWCDPISGHATLYWYRQILGQGPELLVQFQDESVVDDSQLPKDRFSAERLKGVDSTLKIQPAELGDSAMYLCASSFGTGLYEQYFGPGTRLTVT.

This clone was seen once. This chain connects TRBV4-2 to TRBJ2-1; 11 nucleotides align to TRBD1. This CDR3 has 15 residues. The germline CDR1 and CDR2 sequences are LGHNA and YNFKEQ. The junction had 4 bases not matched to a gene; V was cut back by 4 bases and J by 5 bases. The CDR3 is CASSPRDRGNNEQFF. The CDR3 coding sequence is TGTGCCAGCAGCCCGAGGGACAGGGGGAACAATGAGCAGTTCTTC.

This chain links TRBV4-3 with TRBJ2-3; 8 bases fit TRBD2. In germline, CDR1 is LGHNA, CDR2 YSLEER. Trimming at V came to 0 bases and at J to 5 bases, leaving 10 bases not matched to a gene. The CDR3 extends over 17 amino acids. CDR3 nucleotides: TGCGCCAGCAGCCAAGATCGAAAGGCGGGGGGCCTAGATACGCAGTATTTT. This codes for CASSQDRKAGGLDTQYF.

In DNA, the CDR3 is TGTGCCAGCAGCCCGTTTAGCGGATTTACAGATACGCAGTATTTT. Translating gives CASSPFSGFTDTQYF. The V gene is TRBV12-1, the J gene TRBJ2-3; TRBD2 reflects the table's D call only, with no check against the DNA. TRBV12-1 is labeled a pseudogene. The CDR3 spans 15 residues.

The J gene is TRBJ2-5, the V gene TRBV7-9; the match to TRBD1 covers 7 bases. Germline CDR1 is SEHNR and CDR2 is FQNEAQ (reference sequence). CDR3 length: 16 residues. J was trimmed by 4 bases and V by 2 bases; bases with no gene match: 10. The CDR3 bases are TGTGCCAGCAGCTTACCACTACAGGGGTCCGGAGAGACCCAGTACTTC. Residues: CASSLPLQGSGETQYF.

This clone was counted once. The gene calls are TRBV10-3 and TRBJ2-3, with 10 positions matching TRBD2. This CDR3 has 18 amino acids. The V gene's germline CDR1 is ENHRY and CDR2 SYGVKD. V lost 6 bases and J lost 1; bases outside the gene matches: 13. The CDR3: CAISVVAGGSGGTDTQYF. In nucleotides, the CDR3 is TGTGCCATCAGCGTAGTAGCGGGGGGCTCGGGCGGCACAGATACGCAGTATTTT.

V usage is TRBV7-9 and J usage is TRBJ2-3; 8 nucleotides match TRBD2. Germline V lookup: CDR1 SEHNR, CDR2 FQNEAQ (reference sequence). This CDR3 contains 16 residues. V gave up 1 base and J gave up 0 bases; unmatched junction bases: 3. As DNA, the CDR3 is TGTGCCAGCAGCTTAGAACTAGCGGTTAGCACAGATACGCAGTATTTT. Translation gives CASSLELAVSTDTQYF.

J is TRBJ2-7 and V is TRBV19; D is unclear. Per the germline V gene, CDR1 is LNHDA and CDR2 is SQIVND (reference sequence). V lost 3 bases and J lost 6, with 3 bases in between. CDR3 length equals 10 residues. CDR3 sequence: CASSIREQYF. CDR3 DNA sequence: TGTGCCAGTAGTATCCGCGAGCAGTACTTC.

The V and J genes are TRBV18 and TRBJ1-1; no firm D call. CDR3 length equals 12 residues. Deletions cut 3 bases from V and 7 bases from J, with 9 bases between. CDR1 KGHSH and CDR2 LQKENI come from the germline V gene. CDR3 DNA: TGTGCCAGCTCACCCCGCGAGGGTGAAGCTTTCTTT. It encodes CASSPREGEAFF.

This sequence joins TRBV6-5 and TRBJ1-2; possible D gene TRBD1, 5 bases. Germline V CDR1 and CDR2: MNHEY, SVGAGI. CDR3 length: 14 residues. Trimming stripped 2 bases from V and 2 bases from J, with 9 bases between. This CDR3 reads CASSYGQGNYGYTF. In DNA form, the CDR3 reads TGTGCCAGCAGTTACGGCCAGGGAAACTATGGCTACACCTTC.

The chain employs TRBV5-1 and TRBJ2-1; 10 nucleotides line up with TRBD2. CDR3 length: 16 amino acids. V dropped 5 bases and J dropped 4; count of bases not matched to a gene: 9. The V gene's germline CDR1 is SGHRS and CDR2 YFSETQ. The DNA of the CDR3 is TGCGCCAGCAGAAAAAGCGGGGGGGCCGTTTACAATGAGCAGTTCTTC. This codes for CASRKSGGAVYNEQFF. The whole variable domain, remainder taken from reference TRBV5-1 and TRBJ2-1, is KAGVTQTPRYLIKTRGQQVTLSCSPISGHRSVSWYQQTPGQGLQFLFEYFSETQRNKGNFPGRFSGRQFSNSRSEMNVSTLELGDSALYLCASRKSGGAVYNEQFFGPGTRLTVL.

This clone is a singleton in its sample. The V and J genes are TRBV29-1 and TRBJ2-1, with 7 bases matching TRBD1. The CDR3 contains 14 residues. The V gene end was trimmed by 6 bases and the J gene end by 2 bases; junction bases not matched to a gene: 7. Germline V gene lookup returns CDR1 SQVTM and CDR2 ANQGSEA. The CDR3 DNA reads TGCAGCGTACCGGGACAGTATACCTACAATGAGCAGTTCTTC. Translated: CSVPGQYTYNEQFF.

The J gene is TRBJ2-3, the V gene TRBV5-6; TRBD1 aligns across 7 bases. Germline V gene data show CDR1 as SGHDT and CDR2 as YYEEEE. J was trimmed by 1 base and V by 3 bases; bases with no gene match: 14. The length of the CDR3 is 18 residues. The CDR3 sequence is CASSSLGQAALGTDTQYF. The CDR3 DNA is TGTGCCAGCAGCTCATTAGGACAGGCTGCACTTGGCACAGATACGCAGTATTTT.

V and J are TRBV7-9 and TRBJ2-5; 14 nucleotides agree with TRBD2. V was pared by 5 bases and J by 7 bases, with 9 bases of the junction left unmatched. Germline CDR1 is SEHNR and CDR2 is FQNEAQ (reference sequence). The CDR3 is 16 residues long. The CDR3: CASSPGTSGGWGTQYF. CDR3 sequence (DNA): TGTGCCAGCAGCCCGGGGACTAGCGGGGGATGGGGGACCCAGTACTTC.

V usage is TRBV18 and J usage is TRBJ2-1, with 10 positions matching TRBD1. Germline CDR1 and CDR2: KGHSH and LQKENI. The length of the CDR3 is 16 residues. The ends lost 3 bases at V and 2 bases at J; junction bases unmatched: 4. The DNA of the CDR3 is TGTGCCAGCTCACCCCAAGGGACAGGGGCCTACAATGAGCAGTTCTTC. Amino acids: CASSPQGTGAYNEQFF.

The CDR3 DNA follows: TGTGCCAGCAGCTCGAATCCGGGACAGGGTGGGGGGACCCAGTACTTC. Protein product: CASSSNPGQGGGTQYF. V gene TRBV7-3 combines with J gene TRBJ2-5; 9 nucleotides line up with TRBD1. V lost 4 bases, J lost 7 bases, and 13 bases stayed unmatched. The CDR3 has 16 residues. CDR1 is SGHTA, CDR2 FQGTGA, per germline.

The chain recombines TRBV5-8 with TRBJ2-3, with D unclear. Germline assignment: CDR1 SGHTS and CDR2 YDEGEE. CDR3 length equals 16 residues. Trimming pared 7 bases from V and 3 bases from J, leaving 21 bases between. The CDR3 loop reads CASHHSWSPSTDTQYF. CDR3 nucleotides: TGTGCCAGCCATCACTCTTGGTCACCTTCTACAGATACGCAGTATTTT. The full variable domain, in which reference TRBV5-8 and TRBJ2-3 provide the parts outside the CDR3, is EAGVTQSPTHLIKTRGQQATLRCSPISGHTSVYWYQQALGLGLQFLLWYDEGEERNRGNFPPRFSGRQFPNYSSELNVNALELEDSALYLCASHHSWSPSTDTQYFGPGTRLTVL.

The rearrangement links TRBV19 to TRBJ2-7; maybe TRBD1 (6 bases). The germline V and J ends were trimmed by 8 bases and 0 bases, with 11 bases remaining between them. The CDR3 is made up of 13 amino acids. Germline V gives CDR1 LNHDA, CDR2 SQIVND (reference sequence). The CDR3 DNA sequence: TGTGCCAGTGGCCAGGGGAGCTCCTACGAGCAGTACTTC. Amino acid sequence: CASGQGSSYEQYF.

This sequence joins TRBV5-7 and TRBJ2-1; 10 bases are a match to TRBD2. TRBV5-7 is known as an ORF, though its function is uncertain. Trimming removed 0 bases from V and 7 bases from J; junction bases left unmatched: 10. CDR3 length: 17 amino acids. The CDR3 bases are TGTGCCAGCAGCTTGGATCTAGCGGGAGAAGAAAGGAATGAGCAGTTCTTC. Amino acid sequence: CASSLDLAGEERNEQFF.

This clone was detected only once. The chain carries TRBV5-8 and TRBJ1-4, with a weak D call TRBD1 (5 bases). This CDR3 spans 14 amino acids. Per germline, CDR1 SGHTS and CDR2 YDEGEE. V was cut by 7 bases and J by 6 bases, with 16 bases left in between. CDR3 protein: CASGLGRVDEKLFF. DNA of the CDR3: TGTGCCAGCGGGCTGGGCAGGGTTGATGAAAAACTGTTTTTT.

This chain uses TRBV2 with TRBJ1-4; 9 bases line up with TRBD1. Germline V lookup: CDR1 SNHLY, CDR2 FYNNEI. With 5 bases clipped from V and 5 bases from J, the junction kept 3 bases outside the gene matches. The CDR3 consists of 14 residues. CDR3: CASSQDRGNEKLFF. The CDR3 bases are TGTGCCAGCAGTCAGGACAGGGGAAATGAAAAACTGTTTTTT.

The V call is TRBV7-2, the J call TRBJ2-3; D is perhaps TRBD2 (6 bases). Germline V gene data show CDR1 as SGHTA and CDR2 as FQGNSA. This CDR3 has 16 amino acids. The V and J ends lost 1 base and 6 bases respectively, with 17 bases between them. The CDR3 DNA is TGTGCCAGCAGCTTAGTGGCGGGACGATCTGGGGATACGCAGTATTTT. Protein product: CASSLVAGRSGDTQYF.

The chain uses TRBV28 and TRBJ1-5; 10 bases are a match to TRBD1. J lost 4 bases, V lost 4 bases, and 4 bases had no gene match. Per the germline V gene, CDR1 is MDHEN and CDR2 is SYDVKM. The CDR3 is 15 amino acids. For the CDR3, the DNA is TGTGCCAGCAGTTGGGGACAGGGGACAAATCAGCCCCAGCATTTT. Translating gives CASSWGQGTNQPQHF.

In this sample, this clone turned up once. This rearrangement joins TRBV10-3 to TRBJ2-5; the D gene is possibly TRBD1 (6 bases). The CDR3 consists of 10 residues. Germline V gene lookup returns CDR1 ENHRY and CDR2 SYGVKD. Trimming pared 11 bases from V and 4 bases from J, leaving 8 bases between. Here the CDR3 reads CAEGGETQYF. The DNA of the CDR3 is TGTGCCGAAGGGGGAGAGACCCAGTACTTC.

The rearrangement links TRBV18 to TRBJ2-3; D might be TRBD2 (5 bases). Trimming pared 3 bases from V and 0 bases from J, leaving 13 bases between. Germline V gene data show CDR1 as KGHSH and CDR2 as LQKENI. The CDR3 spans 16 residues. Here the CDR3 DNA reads TGTGCCAGCTCACCGTTGACTACTACTAGCACAGATACGCAGTATTTT. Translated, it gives CASSPLTTTSTDTQYF.